This T cell receptor beta chain derives from a study of radiotherapy plus CTLA-4 blockade in lung cancer. Study observations and caveats: The study found tumor-derived TCR clones expanded in blood after radiotherapy plus ipilimumab.

CTLA-4 blockade with ipilimumab, together with focal radiation, was given to patients with chemo-refractory metastatic non-small-cell lung cancer. Regarding this clone: The antigen is undetermined.

V lost 1 base to trimming and J lost 4 bases, with 17 bases between them. The CDR3 extends over 17 amino acids. Per the germline V gene, CDR1 is KGHSH and CDR2 is LQKENI. Generated by immunoSEQ multiplex PCR, the TCRdb table keeps only in-frame clones and is missing some. The sample records approximately 37,000 clones, about 75% being singletons. This TCR came from a human donor with non-small cell lung cancer who had stable disease on radiotherapy plus ipilimumab. The chain uses TRBV18 and TRBJ2-1, with D possibly matching TRBD1 (6 bases). The material was peripheral blood, obtained from a patient treated with radiotherapy plus ipilimumab. CDR3 in DNA: TGTGCCAGCTCACCACGAAACCGGGGACAAAGTTACAATGAGCAGTTCTTC. Translated, it gives CASSPRNRGQSYNEQFF.